The next 26 T cell receptor beta chains were all read from a single sample in a study of cytomegalovirus exposure and HLA in healthy donors. Primers for the PCR totalled 60 Vbeta and 13 Jbeta. Clones were read by immunoSEQ multiplex PCR, and TCRdb kept only the in-frame ones, dropping some. Counted here are over 75,000 clones, about 80% occurring once; the ten biggest clones make up approximately 0.8%. Sequenced sample: PBMCs. These receptors were obtained from a woman between 55 and 75 years old in good health and CMV-seronegative.

This chain links TRBV6-6 with TRBJ1-1; the D gene is possibly TRBD1 (5 bases). Trimming cost V 5 bases and J 5 bases, with 12 bases left between them. CDR3 length: 13 amino acids. The germline V gene has CDR1 MNHNY and CDR2 SVGAGI (reference sequence). CDR3 in DNA: TGTGCCAGCAGTCTAGGGGAGGGTACTGAAGCTTTCTTT. Translated, it gives CASSLGEGTEAFF.

The rearrangement links TRBV5-1 to TRBJ1-3, with TRBD1 matching over 7 bases. Germline-derived CDR1 and CDR2 are SGHRS and YFSETQ. The CDR3 is 16 amino acids. V dropped 1 base and J dropped 2; count of bases not matched to a gene: 6. The CDR3 is CASSLTNRGPGNTIYF. In nucleotides, the CDR3 is TGCGCCAGCAGCTTGACAAACAGGGGCCCTGGAAACACCATATATTTT.

This clone appeared once. This rearrangement joins TRBV7-2 to TRBJ2-3, with 10 bases that match TRBD2. V lost 1 base to trimming and J lost 3 bases; unmatched junction nucleotides: 7. There are 17 residues in the CDR3. Germline CDR1 reads SGHTA; CDR2 reads FQGNSA. This chain's CDR3 is CASSLVRSSGRTDTQYF. DNA of the CDR3: TGTGCCAGCAGCTTAGTCCGGTCTAGCGGGAGAACAGATACGCAGTATTTT.

The V and J genes are TRBV28 and TRBJ2-5; tentative D call: TRBD2 (8 bases). V shed 3 bases and J shed 4 bases, with 30 bases lying between them. CDR1 is MDHEN, CDR2 SYDVKM, per germline. The CDR3 covers 20 residues. The CDR3 is CASSLGEQGLKGRGGETQYF. In nucleotides, the CDR3 is TGTGCCAGCAGTTTGGGCGAACAGGGGTTGAAGGGCCGGGGGGGAGAGACCCAGTACTTC. Together with reference TRBV28 and TRBJ2-5, the CDR3 gives the full variable domain: DVKVTQSSRYLVKRTGEKVFLECVQDMDHENMFWYRQDPGLGLRLIYFSYDVKMKEKGDIPEGYSVSREKKERFSLILESASTNQTSMYLCASSLGEQGLKGRGGETQYFGPGTRLLVL.

This clone was counted a few times. Here the CDR3 reads CASSQGQGRTRETQYF. The CDR3 region has the DNA TGCGCCAGCAGCCAAGGCCAGGGCAGGACAAGAGAGACCCAGTACTTC. The chain has TRBV4-1 and TRBJ2-5, with D possibly matching TRBD1 (5 bases). This CDR3 is built from 16 residues. Germline CDR1 is MGHRA and CDR2 is YSYEKL. Deletions cut 1 base from V and 4 bases from J, with 16 bases between.

This chain joins TRBV5-6 and TRBJ1-1, with 11 bases identical to TRBD1. The CDR3 has 15 amino acids. Germline values: CDR1 SGHDT, CDR2 YYEEEE. The V segment lost 4 bases and the J segment 6 bases; nucleotides outside the gene matches: 8. The DNA for the CDR3 is TGTGCCAGCAGCCCTCGGACAGGGGGCACGGCTGAAGCTTTCTTT. Its protein is CASSPRTGGTAEAFF.

This clone appeared a few times. The chain combines TRBV7-2 with TRBJ2-3, with 9 bases matching TRBD1. The CDR3 is 15 amino acids. Germline values: CDR1 SGHTA, CDR2 FQGNSA. The junction had 7 bases not matched to a gene; V was cut back by 5 bases and J by 4 bases. CDR3 sequence: CASSEDRGEADTQYF. The CDR3 DNA reads TGTGCCAGCAGCGAGGACAGGGGCGAGGCAGATACGCAGTATTTT.

This chain uses TRBV11-2 with TRBJ1-2; 9 nucleotides align to TRBD1. This CDR3 has 15 amino acids. Trimming removed 4 bases from V and 9 bases from J; junction bases left unmatched: 12. Germline V gives CDR1 SGHAT, CDR2 FQNNGV. The DNA of the CDR3 is TGTGCCAGCAGCTACTTCCGGGACAGGGCCTCGAGCTACACCTTC. This gives the protein CASSYFRDRASSYTF. Full variable domain (missing parts from reference TRBV11-2 and TRBJ1-2): EAGVAQSPRYKIIEKRQSVAFWCNPISGHATLYWYQQILGQGPKLLIQFQNNGVVDDSQLPKDRFSAERLKGVDSTLKIQPAKLEDSAVYLCASSYFRDRASSYTFGSGTRLTVV.

The CDR3 bases are TGTGCCTGGAGTCTTGGGACAGAGTCCTACGAGCAGTACTTC. It encodes CAWSLGTESYEQYF. The rearrangement links TRBV30 to TRBJ2-7; TRBD1 agrees at 7 bases. The length of the CDR3 is 14 residues. V was clipped by 2 bases and J by 1 base; unmatched bases: 5. Germline V CDR1 and CDR2: GTSNPN, SVGIG (reference sequence).

V gene TRBV9 combines with J gene TRBJ2-2, with D unresolved. The CDR3 covers 13 residues. Germline V gives CDR1 SGDLS, CDR2 YYNGEE. Trimming removed 0 bases at V and 4 bases at J, with 4 bases between. CDR3 coding DNA: TGTGCCAGCAGCGTAGGCGGCACCGGGGAGCTGTTTTTT. This sequence encodes CASSVGGTGELFF.

The chain employs TRBV5-1 and TRBJ2-1; 12 nucleotides line up with TRBD2. CDR3 length equals 16 residues. V lost 2 bases and J lost 4; bases outside the gene matches: 4. CDR1 and CDR2 from the germline V gene are SGHRS and YFSETQ. The CDR3 region is CASSLGLAGRYNEQFF. The CDR3 DNA reads as TGCGCCAGCAGCTTAGGACTAGCGGGGAGGTACAATGAGCAGTTCTTC.

This chain connects TRBV19 to TRBJ1-1; TRBD1 matches at 8 bases. The CDR3 consists of 15 residues. The germline V gene encodes CDR1 LNHDA and CDR2 SQIVND (reference sequence). V was clipped by 5 bases and J by 7 bases; unmatched bases: 12. This CDR3 is CASSVRTGGGGEAFF. Here the CDR3 DNA reads TGTGCCAGTAGTGTCCGAACAGGGGGAGGAGGTGAAGCTTTCTTT.

This sequence joins TRBV29-1 and TRBJ2-7, with TRBD1 identical over 9 bases. Germline CDR1 is SQVTM and CDR2 is ANQGSEA. V was clipped by 3 bases and J by 3 bases; unmatched bases: 27. The CDR3 runs to 21 residues. CDR3 region: CSVDRLITFRDRVELGYEQYF. CDR3 DNA: TGCAGCGTTGATCGATTAATTACTTTCCGGGACAGGGTAGAGTTGGGCTACGAGCAGTACTTC.

The chain couples TRBV5-1 to TRBJ2-1; 9 bases are a match to TRBD2. V trimming: 3 bases; J trimming: 3 bases; junction bases outside the gene matches: 7. Germline loops: CDR1 SGHRS, CDR2 YFSETQ. The CDR3 sequence is 16 residues long. The DNA of the CDR3 is TGCGCCAGCAGCTCTACTCCTAGCGGGGACTACAATGAGCAGTTCTTC. Its protein product is CASSSTPSGDYNEQFF.

The chain has TRBV5-4 and TRBJ1-1; 7 bases match TRBD1. The CDR3 is 16 amino acids. Losses at the gene ends were 4 bases for V and 3 bases for J; bases not matched to a gene: 12. The germline V gene encodes CDR1 SGHNT and CDR2 YYREEE (reference sequence). The CDR3 DNA reads TGTGCCAGCAGCCGTAAAAGCAACAGGGGCGACACTGAAGCTTTCTTT. Translated: CASSRKSNRGDTEAFF.

This clone was picked up one time. The chain employs TRBV6-1 and TRBJ2-1, with D possibly being TRBD2 (6 bases). Germline CDR1 is MNHNS and CDR2 is SASEGT. V lost 8 bases and J lost 0, with 11 bases in between. This CDR3 comprises 14 residues. The CDR3 loop reads CASLSGYSYNEQFF. The CDR3 DNA reads TGTGCCAGCCTTAGCGGATACTCCTACAATGAGCAGTTCTTC.

The gene calls are TRBV29-1 and TRBJ2-1; 8 positions agree with TRBD2. This CDR3 is 14 amino acids long. V shed 3 bases, J shed 6 bases, and the junction held 7 bases outside the gene matches. Germline V gene lookup returns CDR1 SQVTM and CDR2 ANQGSEA. The CDR3 is CSVDVGRALNEQFF. The CDR3 coding sequence is TGCAGCGTTGATGTCGGGAGGGCCCTCAATGAGCAGTTCTTC.

This clone was detected only a few times. The CDR3 reads CASTNTGGLNYGYTF. The CDR3 DNA reads as TGTGCCAGCACCAACACAGGGGGCCTTAACTATGGCTACACCTTC. The rearrangement uses TRBV7-9 and TRBJ1-2; 9 nucleotides align to TRBD1. The CDR3 is 15 residues long. V dropped 7 bases and J dropped 1; count of bases not matched to a gene: 7. Germline CDR1 reads SEHNR; CDR2 reads FQNEAQ (reference sequence).

This clone showed up just a few times. The V gene is TRBV5-1, the J gene TRBJ2-4; 7 bases line up with TRBD1. Losses at the gene ends were 3 bases for V and 6 bases for J; bases not matched to a gene: 6. The CDR3 has 14 amino acids. CDR1 and CDR2 (germline): SGHRS, YFSETQ. CDR3 loop: CASSSTGTVNIQYF. The CDR3 DNA follows: TGCGCCAGCAGCTCAACCGGGACAGTAAACATTCAGTACTTC.

The count of this clone is one. The CDR3 spells CASSLFSGGRTGELFF. The CDR3 nucleotides are TGCGCCAGCAGCTTGTTTAGCGGGGGACGCACCGGGGAGCTGTTTTTT. V usage is TRBV5-1 and J usage is TRBJ2-2; 9 positions match TRBD2. CDR3 length: 16 amino acids. Per the germline V gene, CDR1 is SGHRS and CDR2 is YFSETQ. J gave up 4 bases and V 1 base, and 5 bases lay outside the gene matches. The full variable domain, with the rest looked up from reference TRBV5-1 and TRBJ2-2, is KAGVTQTPRYLIKTRGQQVTLSCSPISGHRSVSWYQQTPGQGLQFLFEYFSETQRNKGNFPGRFSGRQFSNSRSEMNVSTLELGDSALYLCASSLFSGGRTGELFFGEGSRLTVL.

This clone occurred once. The chain joins TRBV27 to TRBJ2-7, with 12 bases lining up with TRBD2. Germline CDR1 reads MNHEY; CDR2 reads SMNVEV (reference sequence). V shed 8 bases and J 9 bases; nucleotides not matched to a gene: 11. The CDR3 extends over 14 amino acids. The DNA of the CDR3 is TGTGCCAGCCGGTCTAGCGGGAGGGCGGGGGGGCAGTACTTC. Its translation: CASRSSGRAGGQYF.

CDR3 coding DNA: TGTGCCAGCAGTTACGAGGCAGGGGGCGCGGACTATGGCTACACCTTC. Its translation is CASSYEAGGADYGYTF. V is TRBV6-5 and J is TRBJ1-2; the match to TRBD1 covers 8 bases. Trimming at V came to 2 bases and at J to 3 bases, leaving 8 bases not matched to a gene. The CDR3 has 16 residues. Per germline, CDR1 MNHEY and CDR2 SVGAGI.

The genes are TRBV9 and TRBJ2-7, with D unresolved. The CDR3 is 13 residues long. Looked up from germline, CDR1 is SGDLS and CDR2 is YYNGEE. The V end lost 4 bases, the J end lost 0 bases, and 8 bases lay between the germline ends. The CDR3 sequence: CASSSSSSYEQYF. The CDR3 DNA sequence: TGTGCCAGCAGCAGTAGTAGCTCCTACGAGCAGTACTTC.

This rearrangement joins TRBV5-1 to TRBJ2-1; D remains ambiguous. The CDR3 has 13 residues. CDR1 is SGHRS, CDR2 YFSETQ, per germline. V lost 4 bases and J lost 0, with 5 bases in between. CDR3 sequence: CASSASSYNEQFF. CDR3 DNA sequence: TGCGCCAGCAGCGCTAGCTCCTACAATGAGCAGTTCTTC.

The chain carries TRBV4-3 and TRBJ2-5; TRBD1 agrees at 7 bases. The V gene end was trimmed by 1 base and the J gene end by 2 bases; junction bases not matched to a gene: 7. From germline, CDR1 is LGHNA and CDR2 YSLEER. This CDR3 is 16 amino acids long. In nucleotides, the CDR3 is TGCGCCAGCAGCCAAGGCTCGACAGGGAGACAAGAGACCCAGTACTTC. This gives the protein CASSQGSTGRQETQYF.

The DNA for the CDR3 is TGTGCCTGGAGGCAAACTTCTGGAAACACCATATATTTT. It is translated as CAWRQTSGNTIYF. The chain employs TRBV30 and TRBJ1-3; D call uncertain. Germline CDR1 is GTSNPN and CDR2 is SVGIG (reference sequence). The CDR3 runs 13 residues. Trimming stripped 3 bases from V and 1 base from J, with 7 bases between.